This TCR beta chain originates from a study of T-cell memory formation after mild COVID-19. Findings and limits, study-wide: Among clones peaking at day 37 in the second wave, SARS-CoV-2 specificity remained unconfirmed. Of the contracting clones, CD4+ ones lay mainly in CM and EM, and CD8+ ones in EMRA.

MiXCR was run by TCRdb on the 5' RACE reads, yielding one entry per CDR3 protein. Seen here are around 370,000 distinct CDR3 sequences, roughly 21% observed once, and the top ten hold 9.5% to 15%. Worth noting for this clonotype: Antigen unknown.

Germline V gene sequence: CDR1 MNHEY, CDR2 SMNVEV (reference sequence). The junction had 10 bases not matched to a gene; V was cut back by 2 bases and J by 2 bases. The CDR3 covers 20 residues. V gene TRBV27 combines with J gene TRBJ2-3; 16 nucleotides line up with TRBD2. Sequencing used PBMCs or a T cell subset sorted from them (not recorded which). The sequence was collected from an adult woman who had mild COVID-19 (a few samples of this study predate the infection). Cell type and time point are not known. CDR3 amino acids: CASSLISGTSGRASTDTQYF. Written as DNA, the CDR3 is TGTGCCAGCAGTTTAATCTCGGGGACTAGCGGGAGGGCCTCCACAGATACGCAGTATTTT.